These 6 T cell receptor beta chains were all obtained from the same sample, sequenced in a study of regulatory dendritic cells for organ transplantation. Sequencing used immunoSEQ multiplex PCR; TCRdb keeps in-frame clones, though not all of them. The sample yields under 9,000 clones, around 70% seen once. These TCRs are of unknown antigen specificity. CFSE-labeled sorted T cells met regulatory or mature dendritic cells for less than 6 days. Sample: memory CD4+ T cells from blood cultured with dendritic cells. This sample's subset: CD45RO+ memory T cells. These receptors were obtained from a human donor in good health.

Relative to its sample, this clone is large. This chain connects TRBV5-1 to TRBJ2-7; 9 bases map to TRBD2. This CDR3 contains 16 residues. V shed 0 bases, J shed 3 bases, and the junction held 7 bases outside the gene matches. Germline CDR1 reads SGHRS; CDR2 reads YFSETQ. The CDR3 DNA sequence: TGCGCCAGCAGCTTGGGGATAGCGGGGGAGGGCTACGAGCAGTACTTC. It yields the protein CASSLGIAGEGYEQYF.

Relative to its sample, this clone is large. The chain is built from TRBV6-5 and TRBJ2-2, with 7 bases aligning to TRBD2. The CDR3 runs to 16 residues. Germline-derived CDR1 and CDR2 are MNHEY and SVGAGI. The trim removed 0 bases at V and 4 bases at J, leaving 5 bases unmatched. The CDR3 bases are TGTGCCAGCAGTTACTCGCTTCAGCGGGGCACCGGGGAGCTGTTTTTT. Amino acid sequence: CASSYSLQRGTGELFF.

Only one count was recorded for this clone. The V and J genes are TRBV2 and TRBJ2-3, with 13 positions matching TRBD2. Germline V CDR1 and CDR2: SNHLY, FYNNEI. The CDR3 extends over 18 amino acids. The trim removed 3 bases at V and 0 bases at J, leaving 6 bases unmatched. CDR3 in DNA: TGTGCCAGCAGTGAGCGACTAGCGGGGGGCCCCAGCACAGATACGCAGTATTTT. Protein sequence: CASSERLAGGPSTDTQYF.

The genes are TRBV2 and TRBJ1-5; D uncertain. The V and J ends lost 4 bases and 4 bases respectively, with 11 bases between them. CDR3 length: 14 residues. Per the germline V gene, CDR1 is SNHLY and CDR2 is FYNNEI. The CDR3 DNA is TGTGCCAGCAGTGCTGAGACTTTAAATCAGCCCCAGCATTTT. It translates to CASSAETLNQPQHF. Based on the CDR3 plus reference TRBV2 and TRBJ1-5, the full variable domain is EPEVTQTPSHQVTQMGQEVILRCVPISNHLYFYWYRQILGQKVEFLVSFYNNEISEKSEIFDDQFSVERPDGSNFTLKIRSTKLEDSAMYFCASSAETLNQPQHFGDGTRLSIL.

In its sample, this clone was seen a few times. V gene TRBV7-9 combines with J gene TRBJ2-3; 9 bases fit TRBD2. Germline V lookup: CDR1 SEHNR, CDR2 FQNEAQ (reference sequence). CDR3 size: 15 residues. The junction had 5 bases not matched to a gene; V was cut back by 1 base and J by 6 bases. The CDR3 here is CASSLVAGGPDTQYF. CDR3 DNA sequence: TGTGCCAGCAGCTTAGTGGCGGGGGGGCCGGATACGCAGTATTTT. Variable domain in full (rest from reference TRBV7-9 and TRBJ2-3): DTGVSQNPRHKITKRGQNVTFRCDPISEHNRLYWYRQTLGQGPEFLTYFQNEAQLEKSRLLSDRFSAERPKGSFSTLEIQRTEQGDSAMYLCASSLVAGGPDTQYFGPGTRLTVL.

The rearrangement joins TRBV9 to TRBJ2-5; 8 nucleotides match TRBD2. The CDR3 covers 14 residues. Per germline, CDR1 SGDLS and CDR2 YYNGEE. Germline trimming cut 4 bases from V and 5 bases from J; bases unmatched to any gene: 7. The CDR3 spells CASSPPGGPETQYF. The CDR3 DNA reads TGTGCCAGCAGCCCCCCGGGGGGGCCGGAGACCCAGTACTTC.